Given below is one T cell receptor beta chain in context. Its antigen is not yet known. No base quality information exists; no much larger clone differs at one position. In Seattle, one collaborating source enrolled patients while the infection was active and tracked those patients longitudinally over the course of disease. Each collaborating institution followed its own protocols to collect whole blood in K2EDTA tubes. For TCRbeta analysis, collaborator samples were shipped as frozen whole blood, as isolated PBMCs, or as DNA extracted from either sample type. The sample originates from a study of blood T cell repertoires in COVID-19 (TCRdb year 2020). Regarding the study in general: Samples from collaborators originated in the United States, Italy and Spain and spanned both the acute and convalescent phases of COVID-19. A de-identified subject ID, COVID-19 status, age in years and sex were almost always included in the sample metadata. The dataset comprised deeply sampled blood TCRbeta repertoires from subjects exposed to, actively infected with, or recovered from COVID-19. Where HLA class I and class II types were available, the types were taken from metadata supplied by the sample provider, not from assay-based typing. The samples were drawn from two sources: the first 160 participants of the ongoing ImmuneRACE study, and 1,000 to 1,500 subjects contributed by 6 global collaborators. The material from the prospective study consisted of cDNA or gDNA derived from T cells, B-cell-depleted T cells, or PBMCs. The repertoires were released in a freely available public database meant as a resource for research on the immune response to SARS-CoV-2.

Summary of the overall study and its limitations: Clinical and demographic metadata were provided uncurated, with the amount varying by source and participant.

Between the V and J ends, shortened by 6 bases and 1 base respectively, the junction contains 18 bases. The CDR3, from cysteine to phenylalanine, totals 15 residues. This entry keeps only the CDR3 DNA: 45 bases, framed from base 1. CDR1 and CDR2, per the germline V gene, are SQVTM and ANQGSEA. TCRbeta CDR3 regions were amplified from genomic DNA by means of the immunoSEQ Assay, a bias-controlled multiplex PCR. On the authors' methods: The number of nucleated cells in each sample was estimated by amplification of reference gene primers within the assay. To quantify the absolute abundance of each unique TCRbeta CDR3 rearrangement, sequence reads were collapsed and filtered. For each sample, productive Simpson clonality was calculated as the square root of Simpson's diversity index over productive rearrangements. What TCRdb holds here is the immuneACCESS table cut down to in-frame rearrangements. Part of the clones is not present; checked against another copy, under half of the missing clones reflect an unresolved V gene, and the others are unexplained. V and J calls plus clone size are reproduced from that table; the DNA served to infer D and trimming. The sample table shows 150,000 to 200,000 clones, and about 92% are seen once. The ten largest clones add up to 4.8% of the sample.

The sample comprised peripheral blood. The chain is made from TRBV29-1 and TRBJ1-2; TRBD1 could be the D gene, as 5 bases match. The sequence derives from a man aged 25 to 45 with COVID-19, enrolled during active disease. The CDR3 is CSVETRDAFNYGYTF. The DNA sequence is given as TGCAGCGTGGAAACGCGGGACGCCTTTAACTATGGCTACACCTTC. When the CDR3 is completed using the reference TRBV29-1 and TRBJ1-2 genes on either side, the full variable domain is SAVISQKPSRDICQRGTSLTIQCQVDSQVTMMFWYRQQPGQSLTLIATANQGSEATYESGFVIDKFPISRPNLTFSTLTVSNMSPEDSSIYLCSVETRDAFNYGYTFGSGTRLTVV.